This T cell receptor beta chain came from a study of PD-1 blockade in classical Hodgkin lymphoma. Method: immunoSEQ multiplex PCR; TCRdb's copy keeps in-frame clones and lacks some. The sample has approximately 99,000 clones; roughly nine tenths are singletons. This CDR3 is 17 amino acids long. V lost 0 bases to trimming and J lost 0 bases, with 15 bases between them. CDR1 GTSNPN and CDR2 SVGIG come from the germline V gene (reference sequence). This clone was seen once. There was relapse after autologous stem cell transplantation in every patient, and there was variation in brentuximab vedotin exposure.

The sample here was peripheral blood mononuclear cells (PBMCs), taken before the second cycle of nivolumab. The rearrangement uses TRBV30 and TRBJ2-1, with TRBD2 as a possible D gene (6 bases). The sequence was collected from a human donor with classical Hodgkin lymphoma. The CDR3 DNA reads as TGTGCCTGGAGTGTAAGTGGGGCGGGAAGCTCCTACAATGAGCAGTTCTTC. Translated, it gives CAWSVSGAGSSYNEQFF.